A single sample gave rise to the 21 T cell receptor beta chains below, sequenced in a study of blood T cell repertoires in COVID-19. The method was immunoSEQ multiplex PCR; TCRdb's version includes in-frame clones alone and lacks a portion of them. Here the sample spans a few hundred thousand clones, 90% being singletons. The sequencing sample was made of peripheral blood. The receptors here all came from a woman between 35 and 50 years old with COVID-19, enrolled during active disease.

V gene TRBV29-1 combines with J gene TRBJ2-7; possible D gene TRBD2, 6 bases. CDR3 length equals 14 residues. Germline CDR1 reads SQVTM; CDR2 reads ANQGSEA. The ends were cut back, 7 bases at V and 3 bases at J, with 19 bases in the middle. The CDR3 spells CSASRDLTNYEQYF. The CDR3 DNA sequence: TGCAGCGCATCCCGGGACTTAACCAACTACGAGCAGTACTTC.

This chain joins TRBV6-6 and TRBJ1-3; perhaps TRBD1 as D (5 bases). The CDR3 is 15 residues long. Trimming stripped 11 bases from V and 1 base from J, with 18 bases between. Germline CDR1 reads MNHNY; CDR2 reads SVGAGI (reference sequence). The CDR3 DNA sequence: TGTGCCGGGGGGGGGACCCCTGGATCTGGAAACACCATATATTTT. It is translated as CAGGGTPGSGNTIYF.

This chain connects TRBV28 to TRBJ1-2; 9 nucleotides match TRBD1. Germline trimming cut 5 bases from V and 4 bases from J; bases unmatched to any gene: 8. This CDR3 has 15 amino acids. The germline gives CDR1 MDHEN, CDR2 SYDVKM. The CDR3 sequence is CASSKRTGALYGYTF. DNA for the CDR3: TGTGCCAGCAGTAAGCGGACAGGGGCTCTCTATGGCTACACCTTC.

This sequence joins TRBV6-2 or TRBV6-3 and TRBJ2-5; a weak D match, TRBD1 (5 bases). There are 14 residues in the CDR3. Germline-derived CDR1 and CDR2 are MNHEY and SVGEGT. The germline V and J ends were trimmed by 2 bases and 1 base, with 8 bases remaining between them. In nucleotides, the CDR3 is TGTGCCAGCAGTTACCTGACAGTCCAAGAGACCCAGTACTTC. Residues: CASSYLTVQETQYF.

The CDR3: CASSYRAMGGYTF. The DNA for the CDR3 is TGTGCCAGCAGTTACAGGGCCATGGGCGGCTACACCTTC. The rearrangement links TRBV27 to TRBJ1-2, with a weak D call TRBD1 (6 bases). The CDR3 contains 13 residues. V lost 4 bases and J lost 8, with 14 bases in between. Germline V lookup: CDR1 MNHEY, CDR2 SMNVEV (reference sequence).

The V gene is TRBV5-1, the J gene TRBJ2-7, with TRBD2 matching 8 bases. Germline assignment: CDR1 SGHRS and CDR2 YFSETQ. The CDR3 contains 14 residues. After removal of 3 bases from V and 4 bases from J, the junction contained 6 bases not matched to a gene. The CDR3 region is CASSSTAGGYEQYF. The CDR3 DNA reads as TGCGCCAGCAGCTCAACGGCGGGAGGTTACGAGCAGTACTTC.

This clone appeared a single time. As DNA, the CDR3 is TGTGCCAGCAGCTTAGGGTACAGGACACCCACGGATACGCAGTATTTT. It encodes CASSLGYRTPTDTQYF. The V and J genes are TRBV7-6 and TRBJ2-3, with D perhaps matching TRBD1 (5 bases). V was cut by 1 base and J by 6 bases, with 17 bases left in between. Germline CDR1 reads SGHVS; CDR2 reads FNYEAQ. The length of the CDR3 is 16 residues.

The chain joins TRBV6-2 or TRBV6-3 to TRBJ1-5, with D uncertain. Germline-derived CDR1 and CDR2 are MNHEY and SVGEGT. The CDR3 runs 13 residues. Between the trimmed V and J ends, which lost 5 bases and 10 bases, there was a span of 15 bases. CDR3 DNA sequence: TGTGCCAGCAGTACCCCTCCTAGCCAACCCCAGCATTTT. Protein: CASSTPPSQPQHF.

DNA for the CDR3: TGTGCCAGCAGCTTAGTAGGACAGGGCCTATCGGATACGCAGTATTTT. Its translation is CASSLVGQGLSDTQYF. The chain links TRBV7-6 to TRBJ2-3; 8 bases are shared with TRBD1. The CDR3 is 16 residues long. CDR1 is SGHVS and CDR2 is FNYEAQ in the germline V gene. Trimming took 1 base from V and 6 from J; bases not matched to a gene: 9.

The J gene is TRBJ2-3, the V gene TRBV5-6, with D possibly TRBD2 on 6 matching bases. V was cut by 4 bases and J by 4 bases, with 16 bases left in between. This CDR3 has 15 residues. Germline CDR1 reads SGHDT; CDR2 reads YYEEEE. The CDR3 loop is CASSRPRAGSDTQYF. The CDR3 nucleotides are TGTGCCAGCAGCCGCCCCCGGGCGGGATCAGATACGCAGTATTTT. Complete variable domain (other parts from reference TRBV5-6 and TRBJ2-3): DAGVTQSPTHLIKTRGQQVTLRCSPKSGHDTVSWYQQALGQGPQFIFQYYEEEERQRGNFPDRFSGHQFPNYSSELNVNALLLGDSALYLCASSRPRAGSDTQYFGPGTRLTVL.

The J gene is TRBJ2-4, the V gene TRBV5-1; no reliable D call. V was trimmed by 4 bases and J by 0 bases, leaving 14 bases between them. CDR3 length: 16 residues. Germline values: CDR1 SGHRS, CDR2 YFSETQ. The CDR3: CASSLGSPIAKNIQYF. The CDR3 DNA sequence: TGCGCCAGCAGCCTAGGCTCCCCAATAGCCAAAAACATTCAGTACTTC.

This clone was counted a single time. The gene calls are TRBV30 and TRBJ1-2; D is unclear. V lost 5 bases, J lost 2 bases, and 9 bases lay in between. Germline CDR1 and CDR2: GTSNPN and SVGIG (reference sequence). This CDR3 region has 12 residues. The DNA of the CDR3 is TGTGCCTGGGTAACAGTAAACTATGGCTACACCTTC. This translates into CAWVTVNYGYTF.

The chain has TRBV7-9 and TRBJ2-1; perhaps TRBD2 as D (5 bases). The V and J ends lost 6 bases and 13 bases respectively, with 16 bases between them. Per germline, CDR1 SEHNR and CDR2 FQNEAQ (reference sequence). The CDR3 loop spans 12 amino acids. The CDR3 here is CASSTPSGNQFF. The CDR3 DNA sequence: TGTGCCAGCAGTACCCCTTCGGGAAATCAGTTCTTC.

In the case of this clone: One end of the junction does not line up with germline, which may come from a read error. V gene TRBV7-2 combines with J gene TRBJ1-2; TRBD1 matches at 12 bases. Germline loops: CDR1 SGHTA, CDR2 FQGNSA. This CDR3 has 16 residues. The CDR3 spells CASILAPGQGAEGYTF. DNA of the CDR3: TGTGCCAGCATCTTAGCCCCGGGACAGGGGGCGGAAGGCTACACCTTC.

The chain is built from TRBV27 and TRBJ2-1, with 8 bases matching TRBD2. The CDR3 runs 17 residues. V lost 5 bases to trimming and J lost 5 bases; unmatched junction nucleotides: 14. Germline values: CDR1 MNHEY, CDR2 SMNVEV (reference sequence). The CDR3 region is CASSPKTGTRLNNEQFF. CDR3 in DNA: TGTGCCAGCAGTCCGAAAACCGGGACTAGGTTAAACAATGAGCAGTTCTTC.

This clone was observed a few times. This chain uses TRBV11-3 with TRBJ2-1, with D unclear. Germline V gene sequence: CDR1 SGHNT, CDR2 YENEEA. V gave up 4 bases and J gave up 0 bases, with 4 bases separating them. This CDR3 spans 13 amino acids. The chain's CDR3 is CASSSSSYNEQFF. The DNA of the CDR3 is TGTGCCAGCAGCTCCAGCTCCTACAATGAGCAGTTCTTC.

The chain combines TRBV29-1 with TRBJ2-5; D may be TRBD2 (5 bases). This CDR3 has 13 residues. Trimming removed 7 bases from V and 2 bases from J, with 14 bases in between. Germline V gives CDR1 SQVTM, CDR2 ANQGSEA. Here the CDR3 reads CSGAYGVQETQYF. DNA for the CDR3: TGCAGCGGGGCGTACGGGGTGCAAGAGACCCAGTACTTC.

The J gene is TRBJ2-1, the V gene TRBV11-2; 8 nucleotides align to TRBD2. Losses at the gene ends were 4 bases for V and 5 bases for J; bases not matched to a gene: 7. The germline gives CDR1 SGHAT, CDR2 FQNNGV. The CDR3 has 15 residues. CDR3 loop: CASSSGTRSDNEQFF. CDR3 coding DNA: TGTGCCAGCAGCTCCGGGACTAGGAGTGACAATGAGCAGTTCTTC.

The chain links TRBV7-2 to TRBJ2-7; a weak D match, TRBD2 (6 bases). Germline CDR1 and CDR2: SGHTA and FQGNSA. The V and J ends lost 5 bases and 0 bases respectively, with 14 bases between them. This CDR3 region has 15 residues. CDR3 sequence: CASSAGRTASYEQYF. The CDR3 DNA follows: TGTGCCAGCAGCGCGGGACGGACCGCCTCCTACGAGCAGTACTTC.

The J gene is TRBJ2-1, the V gene TRBV28; 13 positions match TRBD2. J lost 2 bases, V lost 5 bases, and 9 bases had no gene match. CDR1 is MDHEN, CDR2 SYDVKM, per germline. The CDR3 extends over 18 amino acids. The CDR3 DNA is TGTGCCAGCAGTCAAGGACTAGCGGGAGTTATTCCCTACAATGAGCAGTTCTTC. Protein sequence: CASSQGLAGVIPYNEQFF.

This clone appeared a single time. V gene TRBV6-6 combines with J gene TRBJ2-3; D is perhaps TRBD2 (6 bases). This CDR3 is 16 amino acids long. The germline CDR1 and CDR2 sequences are MNHNY and SVGAGI (reference sequence). Trimming removed 6 bases at V and 6 bases at J, with 22 bases between. CDR3 sequence: CASRALSGGDGDTQYF. CDR3 bases: TGTGCCAGCAGGGCCCTTAGCGGAGGGGACGGGGATACGCAGTATTTT.